This TCR beta chain was identified in a study of cytomegalovirus exposure and HLA in healthy donors. This CDR3 has 16 amino acids. The germline V gene has CDR1 SNHLY and CDR2 FYNNEI. The PCR employed 60 Vbeta primers together with 13 Jbeta primers. TCRdb's copy holds only in-frame clones and misses some; the assay was immunoSEQ multiplex PCR. This sample has some 180,000 clones, with about 80% found just once. The rearrangement joins TRBV2 to TRBJ2-5; 8 bases line up with TRBD1. The J call may be in error: the DNA end matches TRBJ2-7 better. This TCR was recovered from a man aged 35 to 55 in good health and CMV-seropositive. Sequencing was carried out using PBMCs. For the CDR3, the DNA is TGTGCCAGCAGGATTGGGACAGGCCGAGGCACCTACGAGCAGTACTTC. It is translated as CASRIGTGRGTYEQYF.